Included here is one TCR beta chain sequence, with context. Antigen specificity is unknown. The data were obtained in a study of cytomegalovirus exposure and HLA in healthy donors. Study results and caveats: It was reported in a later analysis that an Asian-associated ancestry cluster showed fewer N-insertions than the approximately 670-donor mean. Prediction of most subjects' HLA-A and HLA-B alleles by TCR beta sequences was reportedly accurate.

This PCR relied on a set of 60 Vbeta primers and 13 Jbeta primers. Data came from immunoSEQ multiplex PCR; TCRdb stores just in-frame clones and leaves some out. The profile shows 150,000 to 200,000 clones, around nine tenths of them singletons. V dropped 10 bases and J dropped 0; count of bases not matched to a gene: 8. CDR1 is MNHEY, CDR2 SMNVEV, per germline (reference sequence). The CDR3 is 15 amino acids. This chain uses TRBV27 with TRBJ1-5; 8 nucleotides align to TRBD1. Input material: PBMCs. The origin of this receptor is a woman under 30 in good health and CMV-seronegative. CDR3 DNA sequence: TGTGCCACCGCGACAGGGGATTATAGCAATCAGCCCCAGCATTTT. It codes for CATATGDYSNQPQHF.